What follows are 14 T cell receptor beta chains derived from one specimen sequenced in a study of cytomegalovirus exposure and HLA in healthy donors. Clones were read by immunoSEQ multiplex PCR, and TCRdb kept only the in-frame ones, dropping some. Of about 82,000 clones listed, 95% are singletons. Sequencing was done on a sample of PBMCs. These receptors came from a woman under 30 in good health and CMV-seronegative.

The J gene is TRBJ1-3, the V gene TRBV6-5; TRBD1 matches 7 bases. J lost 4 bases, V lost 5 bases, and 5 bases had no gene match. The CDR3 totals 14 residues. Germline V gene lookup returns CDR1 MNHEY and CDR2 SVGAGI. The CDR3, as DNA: TGTGCCAGCAGTCCCGACAGGGCGGGAAACACCATATATTTT. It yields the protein CASSPDRAGNTIYF.

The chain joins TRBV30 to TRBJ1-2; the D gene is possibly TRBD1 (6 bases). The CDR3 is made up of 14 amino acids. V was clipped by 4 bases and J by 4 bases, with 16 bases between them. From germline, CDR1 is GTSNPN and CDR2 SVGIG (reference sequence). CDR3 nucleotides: TGTGCCTGGACGGTTATCAGGGGTGCCTATGGCTACACCTTC. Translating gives CAWTVIRGAYGYTF.

In DNA, the CDR3 is TGTGCCACCAGGACCGGAGGAGGCACAGATACGCAGTATTTT. Its translation is CATRTGGGTDTQYF. V is TRBV18 and J is TRBJ2-3; D is perhaps TRBD2 (5 bases). Deletions cut 10 bases from V and 1 base from J, with 15 bases between. In germline, CDR1 is KGHSH, CDR2 LQKENI. The CDR3 totals 14 residues.

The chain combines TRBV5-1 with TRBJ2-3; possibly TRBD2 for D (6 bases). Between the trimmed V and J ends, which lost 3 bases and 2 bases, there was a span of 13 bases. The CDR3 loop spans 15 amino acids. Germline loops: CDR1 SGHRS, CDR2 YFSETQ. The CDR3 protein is CASSWSGVNTDTQYF. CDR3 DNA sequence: TGCGCCAGCAGCTGGTCGGGGGTGAACACAGATACGCAGTATTTT.

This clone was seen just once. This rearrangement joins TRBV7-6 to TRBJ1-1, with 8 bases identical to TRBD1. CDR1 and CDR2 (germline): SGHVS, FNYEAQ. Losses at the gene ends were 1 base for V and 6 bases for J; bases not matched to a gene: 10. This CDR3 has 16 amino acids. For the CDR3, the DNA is TGTGCCAGCAGCTTAGTGACAGGGGAATGGAAGGCTGAAGCTTTCTTT. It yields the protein CASSLVTGEWKAEAFF.

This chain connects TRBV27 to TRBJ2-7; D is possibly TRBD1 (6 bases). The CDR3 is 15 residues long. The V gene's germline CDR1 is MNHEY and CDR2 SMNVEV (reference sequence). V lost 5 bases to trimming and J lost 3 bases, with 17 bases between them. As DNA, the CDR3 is TGTGCCAGCAGTCCTCTCGCAGGGGCCTACTACGAGCAGTACTTC. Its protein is CASSPLAGAYYEQYF.

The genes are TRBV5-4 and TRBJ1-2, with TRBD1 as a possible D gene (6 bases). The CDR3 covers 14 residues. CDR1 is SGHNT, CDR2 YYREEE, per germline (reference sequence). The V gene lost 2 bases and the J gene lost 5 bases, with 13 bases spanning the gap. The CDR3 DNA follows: TGTGCCAGCAGCTTAGGGGGAAACCAATATGGCTACACCTTC. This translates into CASSLGGNQYGYTF.

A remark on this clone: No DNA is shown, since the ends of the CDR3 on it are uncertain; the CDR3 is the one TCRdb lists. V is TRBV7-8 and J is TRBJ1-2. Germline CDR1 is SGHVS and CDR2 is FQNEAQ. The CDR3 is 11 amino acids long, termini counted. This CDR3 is CASVGRGTIFF.

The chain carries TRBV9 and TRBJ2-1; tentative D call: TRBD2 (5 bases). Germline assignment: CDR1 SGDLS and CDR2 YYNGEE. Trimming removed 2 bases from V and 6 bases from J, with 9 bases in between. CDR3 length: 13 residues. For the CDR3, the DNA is TGTGCCAGCAGCGTTCAGGACTCCAATGAGCAGTTCTTC. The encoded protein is CASSVQDSNEQFF.

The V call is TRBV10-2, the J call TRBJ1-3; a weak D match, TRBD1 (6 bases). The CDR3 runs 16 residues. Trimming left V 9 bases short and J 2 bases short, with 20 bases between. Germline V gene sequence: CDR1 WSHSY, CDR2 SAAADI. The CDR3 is CASWGPEGYPGNTIYF. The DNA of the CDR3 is TGCGCCAGTTGGGGGCCAGAGGGTTATCCTGGAAACACCATATATTTT.

The CDR3 reads CASSVINQPQHF. CDR3 sequence (DNA): TGTGCCAGCTCAGTTATCAATCAGCCCCAGCATTTT. The rearrangement links TRBV19 to TRBJ1-5; no definite D call. Germline assignment: CDR1 LNHDA and CDR2 SQIVND (reference sequence). Deletions cut 9 bases from V and 3 bases from J, with 9 bases between. The CDR3 is 12 residues long.

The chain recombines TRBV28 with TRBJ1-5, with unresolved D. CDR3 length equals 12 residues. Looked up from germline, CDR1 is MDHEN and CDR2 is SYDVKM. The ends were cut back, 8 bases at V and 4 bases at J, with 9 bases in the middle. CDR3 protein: CASFTYNQPQHF. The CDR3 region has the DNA TGTGCCAGCTTTACTTATAATCAGCCCCAGCATTTT.

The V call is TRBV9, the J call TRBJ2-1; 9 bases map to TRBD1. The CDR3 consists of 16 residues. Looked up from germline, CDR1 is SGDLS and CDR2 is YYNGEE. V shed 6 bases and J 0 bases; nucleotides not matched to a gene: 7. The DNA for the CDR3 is TGTGCCAGCACCGGACAGGGGTCAGGCTCCTACAATGAGCAGTTCTTC. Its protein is CASTGQGSGSYNEQFF. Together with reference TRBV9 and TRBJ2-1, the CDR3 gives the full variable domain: DSGVTQTPKHLITATGQRVTLRCSPRSGDLSVYWYQQSLDQGLQFLIQYYNGEERAKGNILERFSAQQFPDLHSELNLSSLELGDSALYFCASTGQGSGSYNEQFFGPGTRLTVL.

For the CDR3, the DNA is TGTGCCATCAGTGAGTTGAAGGCGGGGGGGACCTACGAGCAGTACTTC. Residues: CAISELKAGGTYEQYF. V usage is TRBV10-3 and J usage is TRBJ2-7; 9 nucleotides align to TRBD2. CDR1 ENHRY and CDR2 SYGVKD come from the germline V gene. J lost 2 bases, V lost 1 base, and 6 bases had no gene match. This CDR3 contains 16 residues.